These 27 T cell receptor beta chains originate from one sample sequenced in a study of control samples from healthy donors and cancer patients. The table came from immunoSEQ multiplex PCR; TCRdb's copy has only in-frame clones and leaves some out. The repertoire holds tens of thousands of clones, with about 88% as singletons. Source material: blood. These receptors were taken from a woman aged 60-70 years in good health.

The chain links TRBV4-3 to TRBJ1-2; unclear D gene. V dropped 0 bases and J dropped 0 bases, with 8 bases sitting between them. Germline lookup yields CDR1 LGHNA and CDR2 YSLEER. This CDR3 contains 15 residues. This CDR3 reads CASSQDRQANYGYTF. The CDR3 DNA follows: TGCGCCAGCAGCCAAGATAGGCAGGCTAACTATGGCTACACCTTC.

The V and J genes are TRBV10-2 and TRBJ2-3; 9 bases align to TRBD2. The ends lost 3 bases at V and 5 bases at J; junction bases unmatched: 6. Germline V gene lookup returns CDR1 WSHSY and CDR2 SAAADI. The CDR3 totals 15 residues. As DNA, the CDR3 is TGCGCCAGCAGTGAAAGGCGGGGGGGCGAAGATACGCAGTATTTT. Protein sequence: CASSERRGGEDTQYF.

The CDR3 region is CASSLLDRGRTDTQYF. In nucleotides, the CDR3 is TGTGCCAGCAGTTTATTGGATAGGGGAAGGACAGATACGCAGTATTTT. This sequence joins TRBV27 and TRBJ2-3; tentatively, D is TRBD1 (5 bases). The CDR3 is 16 residues long. Per the germline V gene, CDR1 is MNHEY and CDR2 is SMNVEV (reference sequence). Trimming left V 1 base short and J 3 bases short, with 14 bases between.

This sequence joins TRBV28 and TRBJ1-5; D gene unclear. V was clipped by 5 bases and J by 3 bases, with 14 bases between them. Germline CDR1 reads MDHEN; CDR2 reads SYDVKM. The CDR3 totals 15 residues. The CDR3 coding sequence is TGTGCCAGCAGTCCAACCGACGGTTACAATCAGCCCCAGCATTTT. Translating gives CASSPTDGYNQPQHF.

The chain has TRBV4-2 and TRBJ1-2, with 7 bases matching TRBD1. The CDR3 length is 16 residues. CDR1 and CDR2 (germline): LGHNA, YNFKEQ. J gave up 4 bases and V 0 bases, and 8 bases lay outside the gene matches. CDR3 residues: CASSQEGVTGSYGYTF. The CDR3 coding sequence is TGTGCCAGCAGCCAAGAAGGTGTGACAGGGTCCTATGGCTACACCTTC.

The chain combines TRBV6-1 with TRBJ2-1, with D maybe TRBD1 (5 bases). The germline V and J ends were trimmed by 2 bases and 2 bases, with 16 bases remaining between them. This CDR3 comprises 17 residues. Germline CDR1 reads MNHNS; CDR2 reads SASEGT. CDR3: CASSELSQGRTYNEQFF. In DNA, the CDR3 is TGTGCCAGCAGTGAACTGAGTCAGGGAAGGACCTACAATGAGCAGTTCTTC.

In its sample, this clone was seen once. The rearrangement uses TRBV4-2 and TRBJ1-2; TRBD1 matches at 12 bases. In germline, CDR1 is LGHNA, CDR2 YNFKEQ. V was pared by 5 bases and J by 8 bases, with 12 bases of the junction left unmatched. The CDR3 loop spans 16 amino acids. CDR3 DNA sequence: TGTGCCAGCAGCGAAGCCGGGACAGGGGGCGCGGAAGGCTACACCTTC. This encodes CASSEAGTGGAEGYTF.

The CDR3 loop is CADGIGCTQYF. The CDR3 bases are TGTGCCGATGGAATTGGGTGTACGCAGTATTTT. The J gene is TRBJ2-3, the V gene TRBV5-3; D ambiguous. TRBV5-3 is filed as an ORF, its function uncertain. The V gene lost 10 bases and the J gene lost 8 bases, with 14 bases spanning the gap. The CDR3 length is 11 residues.

The chain is built from TRBV10-3 and TRBJ2-1; D remains unclear. From germline, CDR1 is ENHRY and CDR2 SYGVKD. This CDR3 contains 12 residues. Deletions cut 6 bases from V and 5 bases from J, with 8 bases between. Written as DNA, the CDR3 is TGTGCCATCAGCTTCGGAGACAATGAGCAGTTCTTC. This sequence encodes CAISFGDNEQFF.

As for this clone: At one of its ends the junction is not consistent with the germline gene, which may arise from a read error. The gene calls are TRBV28 and TRBJ1-1; D remains unclear. CDR1 and CDR2 (germline): MDHEN, SYDVKM. CDR3 length: 13 residues. The CDR3 bases are TGTGCCAGCAGTTTATCGTACAACACTGAAGTTTTCTTT. The encoded protein is CASSLSYNTEVFF.

This chain links TRBV28 with TRBJ2-1, with 10 bases fitting TRBD2. V lost 6 bases, J lost 4 bases, and 3 bases stayed unmatched. Germline loops: CDR1 MDHEN, CDR2 SYDVKM. The CDR3 totals 14 residues. The chain's CDR3 is CASSGLAEYNEQFF. The CDR3 DNA follows: TGTGCCAGCAGCGGACTAGCGGAATACAATGAGCAGTTCTTC.

This chain connects TRBV5-1 to TRBJ2-3; D uncertain. V was trimmed by 0 bases and J by 3 bases, leaving 11 bases between them. The germline V gene encodes CDR1 SGHRS and CDR2 YFSETQ. The CDR3 spans 15 residues. The CDR3 region is CASSLGGPVTDTQYF. The CDR3, as DNA: TGCGCCAGCAGCTTGGGGGGTCCCGTGACAGATACGCAGTATTTT.

J is TRBJ1-1 and V is TRBV20-1; a weak D match, TRBD1 (6 bases). The CDR3 consists of 11 residues. Between the trimmed V and J ends, which lost 5 bases and 8 bases, there was a span of 12 bases. CDR1 and CDR2 from the germline V gene are DFQATT and SNEGSKA (reference sequence). The CDR3 coding sequence is TGCAGTGCTGGGACATTCGGCGAAGCTTTCTTT. The encoded protein is CSAGTFGEAFF.

This clone was seen a handful of times. This chain joins TRBV6-2 or TRBV6-3 and TRBJ1-3; D ambiguous. V dropped 2 bases and J dropped 4 bases, with 15 bases sitting between them. Looked up from germline, CDR1 is MNHEY and CDR2 is SVGEGT. This CDR3 comprises 16 residues. CDR3 nucleotides: TGTGCCAGCAGTTACCCCGCGTCAGGTCGCGGAAACACCATATATTTT. It specifies CASSYPASGRGNTIYF.

This clone was observed once. The rearrangement uses TRBV5-1 and TRBJ2-3; TRBD2 aligns across 7 bases. Germline V gives CDR1 SGHRS, CDR2 YFSETQ. This CDR3 is built from 13 residues. The V segment lost 0 bases and the J segment 5 bases; nucleotides outside the gene matches: 0. The CDR3: CASSLGGRDTQYF. In nucleotides, the CDR3 is TGCGCCAGCAGCTTGGGCGGGAGAGATACGCAGTATTTT.

The chain combines TRBV5-4 with TRBJ2-3, with D perhaps TRBD1 or TRBD2 (5 bases each). The CDR3 is 13 amino acids. Germline-derived CDR1 and CDR2 are SGHNT and YYREEE (reference sequence). Trimming pared 6 bases from V and 6 bases from J, leaving 14 bases between. CDR3 nucleotides: TGTGCCAGCACCCAAGGGACGGCGGATACGCAGTATTTT. It specifies CASTQGTADTQYF.

Only a few counts were recorded for this clone. The J gene is TRBJ2-5, the V gene TRBV2; 9 bases align to TRBD1. The CDR3 loop spans 15 amino acids. Germline assignment: CDR1 SNHLY and CDR2 FYNNEI. The V gene end was trimmed by 6 bases and the J gene end by 5 bases; junction bases not matched to a gene: 10. In nucleotides, the CDR3 is TGTGCCAGCAGGGAACGAACAGGGGGCTGGGAGACCCAGTACTTC. Translating it yields CASRERTGGWETQYF.

The chain links TRBV25-1 to TRBJ1-1; no definite D call. The CDR3 has 11 amino acids. Germline loops: CDR1 MGHDK, CDR2 SYGVNS. V dropped 4 bases and J dropped 0 bases, with 0 bases sitting between them. CDR3 protein: CASSVNTEAFF. The CDR3 DNA follows: TGTGCCAGCAGTGTGAACACTGAAGCTTTCTTT. The entire variable domain, with the rest obtained from reference TRBV25-1 and TRBJ1-1, is as follows: EADIYQTPRYLVIGTGKKITLECSQTMGHDKMYWYQQDPGMELHLIHYSYGVNSTEKGDLSSESTVSRIRTEHFPLTLESARPSHTSQYLCASSVNTEAFFGQGTRLTVV.

V usage is TRBV20-1 and J usage is TRBJ1-2; D is undetermined. V lost 3 bases and J 0 bases, leaving 11 bases between the germline ends. The CDR3 has 14 amino acids. Germline V lookup: CDR1 DFQATT, CDR2 SNEGSKA (reference sequence). CDR3 amino acids: CSASASRANYGYTF. For the CDR3, the DNA is TGCAGTGCTAGTGCCAGCCGAGCTAACTATGGCTACACCTTC.

V and J are TRBV5-1 and TRBJ2-3; TRBD2 matches at 10 bases. V trimming: 0 bases; J trimming: 5 bases; junction bases outside the gene matches: 6. This CDR3 comprises 16 residues. Germline V CDR1 and CDR2: SGHRS, YFSETQ. This CDR3 is CASSLAVSGGQDTQYF. CDR3 sequence (DNA): TGCGCCAGCAGCTTGGCGGTTAGCGGGGGGCAAGATACGCAGTATTTT.

The gene calls are TRBV5-8 and TRBJ2-1, with a possible D match to TRBD1 (6 bases). Per the germline V gene, CDR1 is SGHTS and CDR2 is YDEGEE. V was shortened by 0 bases and J by 1 base, with 14 bases between the two germline ends. This CDR3 is built from 17 residues. The CDR3 spells CASSLAGDPRSYNEQFF. As DNA, the CDR3 is TGTGCCAGCAGCTTGGCAGGGGACCCCCGGTCCTACAATGAGCAGTTCTTC.

The rearrangement links TRBV12-3 or TRBV12-4 to TRBJ2-7; D gene unclear. Deletions cut 0 bases from V and 2 bases from J, with 5 bases between. This CDR3 has 13 amino acids. CDR3 residues: CASSLAAPYEQYF. The CDR3 DNA follows: TGTGCCAGCAGTTTAGCGGCCCCCTACGAGCAGTACTTC.

The rearrangement joins TRBV7-9 to TRBJ2-7; D call uncertain. Between the trimmed V and J ends, which lost 5 bases and 0 bases, there was a span of 14 bases. The CDR3 covers 15 residues. Germline CDR1 SEHNR, CDR2 FQNEAQ (reference sequence). Written as DNA, the CDR3 is TGTGCCAGCAGCCAGGCTGAAAAACCCTCCTACGAGCAGTACTTC. Protein sequence: CASSQAEKPSYEQYF.

This sequence joins TRBV2 and TRBJ1-2; D possibly corresponds to TRBD1 (5 bases). The germline CDR1 and CDR2 sequences are SNHLY and FYNNEI. V was trimmed by 6 bases and J by 7 bases, leaving 12 bases between them. The CDR3 consists of 12 residues. CDR3 in DNA: TGTGCCAGCAGCCGAGAGGGGCCTGGCTACACCTTC. Translation gives CASSREGPGYTF.

This clone was observed a single time. Distinct nucleotide sequences in the sample also encode this CDR3. The chain has TRBV7-9 and TRBJ2-7; D gene uncertain. The CDR3 sequence is 12 residues long. The V and J ends lost 2 bases and 3 bases respectively, with 5 bases between them. Germline lookup yields CDR1 SEHNR and CDR2 FQNEAQ (reference sequence). CDR3 nucleotides: TGTGCCAGCAGCTTATCCAGCTACGAGCAGTACTTC. It encodes CASSLSSYEQYF.

V and J are TRBV27 and TRBJ1-5; D gene uncertain. Per the germline V gene, CDR1 is MNHEY and CDR2 is SMNVEV (reference sequence). There are 15 residues in the CDR3. Trimming cost V 3 bases and J 3 bases, with 12 bases left between them. CDR3 residues: CASSLVGGSNQPQHF. DNA of the CDR3: TGTGCCAGCAGTTTGGTCGGTGGGTCCAATCAGCCCCAGCATTTT.

This clone was counted between two and nine times. The chain combines TRBV19 with TRBJ1-6; TRBD1 is a possible D gene (6 bases). The CDR3 length is 16 residues. Trimming left V 3 bases short and J 3 bases short, with 12 bases between. CDR1 and CDR2 (germline): LNHDA, SQIVND (reference sequence). The CDR3 coding sequence is TGTGCCAGTAGTATGGGATACAGGGACTATAATTCACCCCTCCACTTT. It translates to CASSMGYRDYNSPLHF.